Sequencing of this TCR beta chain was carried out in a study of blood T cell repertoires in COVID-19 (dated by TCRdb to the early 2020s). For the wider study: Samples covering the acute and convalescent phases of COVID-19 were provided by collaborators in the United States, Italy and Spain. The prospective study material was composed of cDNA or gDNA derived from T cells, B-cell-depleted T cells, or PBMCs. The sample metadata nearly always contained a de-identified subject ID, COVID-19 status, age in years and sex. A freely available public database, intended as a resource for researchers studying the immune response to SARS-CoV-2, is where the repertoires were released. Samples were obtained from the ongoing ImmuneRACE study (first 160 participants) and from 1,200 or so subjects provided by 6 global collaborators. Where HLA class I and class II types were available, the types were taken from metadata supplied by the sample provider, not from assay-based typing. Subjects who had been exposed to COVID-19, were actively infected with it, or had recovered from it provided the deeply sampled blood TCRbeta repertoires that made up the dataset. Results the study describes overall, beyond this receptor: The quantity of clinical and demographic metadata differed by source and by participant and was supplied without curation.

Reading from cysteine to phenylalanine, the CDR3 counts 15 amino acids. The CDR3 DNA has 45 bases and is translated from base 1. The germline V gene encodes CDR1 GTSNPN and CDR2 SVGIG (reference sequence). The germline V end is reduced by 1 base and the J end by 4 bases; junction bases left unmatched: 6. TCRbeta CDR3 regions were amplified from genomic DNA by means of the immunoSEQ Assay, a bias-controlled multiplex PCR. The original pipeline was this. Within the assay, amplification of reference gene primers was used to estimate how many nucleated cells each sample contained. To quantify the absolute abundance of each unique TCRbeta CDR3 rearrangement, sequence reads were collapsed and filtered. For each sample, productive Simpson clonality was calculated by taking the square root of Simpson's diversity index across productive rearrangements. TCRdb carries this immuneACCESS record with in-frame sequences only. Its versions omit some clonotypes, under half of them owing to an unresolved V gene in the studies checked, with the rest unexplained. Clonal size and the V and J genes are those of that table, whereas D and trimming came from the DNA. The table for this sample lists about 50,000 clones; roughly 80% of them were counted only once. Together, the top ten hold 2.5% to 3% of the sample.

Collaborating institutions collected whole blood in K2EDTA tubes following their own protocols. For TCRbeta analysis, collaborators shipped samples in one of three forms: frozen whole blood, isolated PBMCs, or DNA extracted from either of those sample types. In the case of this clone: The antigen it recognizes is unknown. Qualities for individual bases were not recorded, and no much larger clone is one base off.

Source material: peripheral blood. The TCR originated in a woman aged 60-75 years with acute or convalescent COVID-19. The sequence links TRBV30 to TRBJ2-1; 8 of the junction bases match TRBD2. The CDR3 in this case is CAWSGAGGYYNEQFF. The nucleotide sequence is TGTGCCTGGAGTGGGGCGGGAGGTTATTACAATGAGCAGTTCTTC.